This T cell receptor beta chain was documented in a study of response to subunit inactivated influenza vaccine. General study points: The study's authors posited that every seasonal influenza vaccination enlists few new T cells.

TCRdb processed the RT-PCR reads anew with MiXCR; each CDR3 protein has one entry. The sample holds hundreds of thousands of distinct CDR3 sequences, roughly 12% seen once. This clonotype was recorded a few times. Its antigen is undetermined. V was pared by 7 bases and J by 3 bases, with 10 bases between. The CDR3 extends over 13 amino acids. The rearrangement joins TRBV12-3 or TRBV12-4 to TRBJ1-5; a weak D match, TRBD1 (6 bases). Sequenced material: PBMCs from blood, taken on the day of vaccination. The clonotype originates from a man aged 45-60 years who received an inactivated influenza vaccine. The CDR3 sequence: CASKDRSNQPQHF. The CDR3 DNA reads as TGTGCCAGCAAAGACAGGTCCAATCAGCCCCAGCATTTT.